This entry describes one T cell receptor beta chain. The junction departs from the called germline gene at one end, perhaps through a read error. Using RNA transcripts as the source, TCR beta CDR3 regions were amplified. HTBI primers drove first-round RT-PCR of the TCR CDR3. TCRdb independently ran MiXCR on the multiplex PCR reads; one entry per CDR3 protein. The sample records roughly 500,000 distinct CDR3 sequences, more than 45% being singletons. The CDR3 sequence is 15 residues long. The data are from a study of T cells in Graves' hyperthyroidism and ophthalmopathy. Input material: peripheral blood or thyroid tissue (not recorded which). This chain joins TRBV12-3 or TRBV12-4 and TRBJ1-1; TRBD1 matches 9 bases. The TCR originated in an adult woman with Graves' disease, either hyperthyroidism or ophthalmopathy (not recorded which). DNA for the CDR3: TGTGCCAGCAGTTGGCCGGGACAGGGAAACGCCGAAGCCTTCTTT. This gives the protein CASSWPGQGNAEAFF.